These 10 T cell receptor beta chains were all obtained from the same sample, sequenced in a study of Graves' ophthalmopathy and Graves' hyperthyroidism. The authors amplified TCR beta CDR3 regions, and they did so from RNA transcripts for repertoire sequencing. The first round was an RT-PCR with HTBI primers, and the second round was a multiplex PCR. TCRdb analysed the multiplex PCR reads with MiXCR anew, one entry per CDR3 protein. This sample has roughly 610,000 distinct CDR3 sequences, with approximately 22% found just once. Sequencing input: peripheral blood. The receptors derive from a woman under 30 with stable Graves' hyperthyroidism. Some clones in this sample may be carry-over from other donors' samples.

This clonotype was picked up many times. CDR3: CSGGQGAPGTGEQYF. DNA for the CDR3: TGCAGCGGGGGACAGGGGGCGCCAGGTACGGGGGAGCAGTACTTC. The genes are TRBV20-1 and TRBJ2-7, with 12 bases identical to TRBD1. This CDR3 is built from 15 residues. CDR1 is DFQATT and CDR2 is SNEGSKA in the germline V gene (reference sequence).

Concerning this clonotype itself: Given a much more abundant clone one base away, this may be a read error. Without the conserved terminal phenylalanine or tryptophan, this CDR3 likely stems from a read error. The genes are TRBV7-2 and TRBJ2-5; D ambiguous. This CDR3 has 11 amino acids. Germline CDR1 SGHTA, CDR2 FQGNSA. Trimming removed 6 bases at V and 7 bases at J, with 9 bases between. CDR3 DNA sequence: TGTGCCAGCAGTTGGTCGGGGACCCAGTACTAC. Protein product: CASSWSGTQYY.

At least ten counts were recorded for this clonotype. This rearrangement joins TRBV29-1 to TRBJ2-5; TRBD1 matches at 7 bases. V was pared by 8 bases and J by 2 bases, with 17 bases of the junction left unmatched. Germline-derived CDR1 and CDR2 are SQVTM and ANQGSEA. The CDR3 contains 16 residues. Written as DNA, the CDR3 is TGCAGCCCCTCACAGGGGCGATGCGAGAGGCAAGAGACCCAGTACTTC. This translates into CSPSQGRCERQETQYF.

The chain carries TRBV7-2 and TRBJ1-2, with 7 bases that match TRBD1. Trimming at V came to 4 bases and at J to 7 bases, leaving 3 bases not matched to a gene. This CDR3 spans 12 amino acids. Germline V gene data show CDR1 as SGHTA and CDR2 as FQGNSA. The CDR3 loop reads CASSSDRRGYTF. CDR3 DNA sequence: TGTGCCAGCAGCTCGGACAGGCGTGGCTACACCTTC.

Here the CDR3 DNA reads TGTGCCAGCAGTTTATTGGGTACAGGGGTCCGGAACACTGAAGCTTTCTTT. Amino acids: CASSLLGTGVRNTEAFF. The rearrangement uses TRBV28 and TRBJ1-1; 7 bases agree with TRBD1. Germline CDR1 MDHEN, CDR2 SYDVKM. With 1 base clipped from V and 1 base from J, the junction kept 9 bases outside the gene matches. The CDR3 runs to 17 residues.

This clonotype appeared many times. The chain is built from TRBV4-2 and TRBJ1-2; possible D gene TRBD1, 5 bases. V was pared by 4 bases and J by 6 bases, with 21 bases between. Germline CDR1 and CDR2: LGHNA and YNFKEQ. This CDR3 has 16 residues. CDR3 sequence: CASSRDARVLNNGYTF. In DNA, the CDR3 is TGTGCCAGCAGCCGAGACGCCAGGGTACTCAATAATGGCTACACCTTC.

This chain joins TRBV5-1 and TRBJ1-1, with 7 nucleotides matching TRBD1. The junction had 8 bases not matched to a gene; V was cut back by 5 bases and J by 4 bases. This CDR3 comprises 14 residues. From germline, CDR1 is SGHRS and CDR2 YFSETQ. DNA of the CDR3: TGCGCCAGCAGAACCGACAGGGTCGTCACTGAAGCTTTCTTT. Its protein is CASRTDRVVTEAFF.

Ten or more counts support this clonotype. The chain is built from TRBV5-1 and TRBJ1-2; 8 nucleotides align to TRBD1. This CDR3 comprises 14 residues. From germline, CDR1 is SGHRS and CDR2 YFSETQ. V lost 4 bases and J lost 3; bases outside the gene matches: 5. Written as DNA, the CDR3 is TGCGCCAGCAGCGTAACAGGGGGGCACTATGGCTACACCTTC. Amino acid sequence: CASSVTGGHYGYTF.

This clonotype has a count of ten or more. This chain connects TRBV11-1 to TRBJ1-2; 8 nucleotides line up with TRBD1. CDR1 and CDR2 from the germline V gene are SGHAT and FQDESV (reference sequence). The CDR3 is made up of 13 amino acids. Germline trimming cut 3 bases from V and 6 bases from J; bases unmatched to any gene: 3. This CDR3 reads CASSFEDRDGYTF. The DNA for the CDR3 is TGTGCCAGCAGCTTCGAGGACAGGGATGGCTACACCTTC.

The chain employs TRBV12-3 or TRBV12-4 and TRBJ2-5; possibly TRBD1 or TRBD2 for D (5 bases each). Trimming left V 6 bases short and J 0 bases short, with 14 bases between. The length of the CDR3 is 15 residues. DNA for the CDR3: TGTGCCAGCAGGGGGGACGGGCCGTACCAAGAGACCCAGTACTTC. This gives the protein CASRGDGPYQETQYF.